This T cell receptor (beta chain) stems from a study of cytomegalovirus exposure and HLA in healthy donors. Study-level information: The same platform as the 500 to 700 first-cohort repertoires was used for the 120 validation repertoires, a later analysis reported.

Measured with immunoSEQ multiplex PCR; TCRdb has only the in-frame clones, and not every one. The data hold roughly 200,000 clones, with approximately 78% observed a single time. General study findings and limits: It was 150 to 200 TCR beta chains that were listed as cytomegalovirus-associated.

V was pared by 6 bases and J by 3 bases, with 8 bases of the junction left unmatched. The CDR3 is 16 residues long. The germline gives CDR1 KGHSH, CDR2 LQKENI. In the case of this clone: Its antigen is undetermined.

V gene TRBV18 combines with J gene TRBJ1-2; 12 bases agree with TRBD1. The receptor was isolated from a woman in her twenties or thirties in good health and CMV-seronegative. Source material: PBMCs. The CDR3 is CASSISGTGGDYGYTF. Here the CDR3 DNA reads TGTGCCAGCTCCATCTCCGGGACAGGGGGCGACTATGGCTACACCTTC.